This T cell receptor (beta chain) derives from a study of T cells after yellow fever vaccination. CDR3 length: 15 amino acids. Trimming removed 5 bases at V and 4 bases at J, with 14 bases between. The germline V gene has CDR1 LNHNV and CDR2 YYDKDF (reference sequence). Generation of TCR cDNA used 5'RACE template switching (which added a universal primer site and UMIs). MiXCR was run by TCRdb on the 5' RACE reads, yielding one entry per CDR3 protein. The sample contains some 350,000 distinct CDR3 sequences, 3% to 4.5% of which appear only once. The source was PBMCs, collected 5 days after the yellow fever booster vaccination. The sequence came from a man aged 18 to 29 who received the YFV17D yellow fever vaccine. The rearrangement uses TRBV15 and TRBJ2-2; possibly TRBD1 for D (6 bases). The CDR3 DNA follows: TGTGCCACCAGCGGTGGGGGCACCCCCACCGGGGAGCTGTTTTTT. It encodes CATSGGGTPTGELFF.